This entry concerns a single T cell receptor (beta chain). Sequencing was performed with immunoSEQ multiplex PCR; in TCRdb, only in-frame clones are kept and a portion is missing. The sample records about 330,000 clones, under 95% being singletons. CDR3 length: 16 residues. With 5 bases removed from V and 0 bases from J, the gap between germline ends came to 14 bases. The germline gives CDR1 SGHTA, CDR2 FQGTGA. The sample is drawn from a study of blood T cell repertoires in COVID-19. Donors were grouped by their self-reported clinical history. Cohort 3 donors were reported recovered after two negative PCRs, clearance, or symptom resolution.

The origin of this receptor is a woman aged 25 to 45 who had recovered from COVID-19. The chain uses TRBV7-3 and TRBJ2-1; maybe TRBD1 (6 bases). The sample consisted of PBMCs or T cells enriched from blood (not recorded which). In DNA, the CDR3 is TGTGCCAGCAGCCAAGGGGGAAGGGGCTCCTACAATGAGCAGTTCTTC. It is translated as CASSQGGRGSYNEQFF. Full variable domain (missing parts from reference TRBV7-3 and TRBJ2-1): GAGVSQTPSNKVTEKGKYVELRCDPISGHTALYWYRQSLGQGPEFLIYFQGTGAADDSGLPNDRFFAVRPEGSVSTLKIQRTERGDSAVYLCASSQGGRGSYNEQFFGPGTRLTVL.